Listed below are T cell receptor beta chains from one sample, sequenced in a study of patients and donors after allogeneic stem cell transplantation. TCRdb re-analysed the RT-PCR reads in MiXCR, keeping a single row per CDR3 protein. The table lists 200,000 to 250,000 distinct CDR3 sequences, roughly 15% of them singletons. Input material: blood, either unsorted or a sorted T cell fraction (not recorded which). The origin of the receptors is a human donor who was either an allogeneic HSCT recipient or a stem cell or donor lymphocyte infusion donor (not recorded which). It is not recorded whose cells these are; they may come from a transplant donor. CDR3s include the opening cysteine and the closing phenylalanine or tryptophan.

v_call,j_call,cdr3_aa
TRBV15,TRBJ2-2,CATSSRPLAGGPNTGELFF
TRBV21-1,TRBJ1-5,CASSKDVLDRHNQPQHF
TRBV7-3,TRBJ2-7,CASSLLGQSYEQYF
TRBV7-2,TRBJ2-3,CASSFPRVDTDTQYF
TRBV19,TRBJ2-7,CASSIARRTYEQYF
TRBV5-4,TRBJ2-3,CASSFGSGNLDTQYF
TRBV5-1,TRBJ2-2,CASSLELAGDTGELFF
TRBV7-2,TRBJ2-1,CASSLGTGARDEQFF
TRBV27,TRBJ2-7,CASSPSTDRVRSYEQYF
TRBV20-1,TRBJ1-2,CSASLDLLTGFGYTF
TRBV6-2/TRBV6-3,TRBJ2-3,CASSTHAEGRYDTQYF
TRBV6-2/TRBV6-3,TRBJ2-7,CASSHRRTGGPYEQYF
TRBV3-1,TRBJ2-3,CASSQVRHLADTQYF
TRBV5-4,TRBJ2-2,CASSPAPGGYTGELFF
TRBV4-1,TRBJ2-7,CASSPGTSGRTYEQYF
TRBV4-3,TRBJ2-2,CASSQDTREYGLFF
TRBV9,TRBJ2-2,CASSVATSAGELFF